The entry that follows covers one T cell receptor (beta chain) sequence. Its antigen remains unknown. TCRdb keeps only in-frame clones here, not all; method: immunoSEQ multiplex PCR. The sample includes about 50,000 clones, about 88% seen only once; the top ten take roughly 10%. The sample is drawn from a study of OX40 agonist ivuxolimab in advanced cancers. Study context: Enrolled patients in dose escalation had cancers that were hepatocellular carcinoma, melanoma, renal cell or head and neck cancer.

Whole-study results and caveats: Certain nonresponders likewise exhibited a low normalized T-cell clonal expansion.

The CDR3 length is 15 residues. V lost 0 bases to trimming and J lost 1 base, with 8 bases between them. The germline V gene encodes CDR1 ENHRY and CDR2 SYGVKD. This sample comprised CD4+ or CD8+ T cells sorted from blood, obtained in a trial of the OX40 agonist ivuxolimab. This chain links TRBV10-3 with TRBJ2-3; D possibly corresponds to TRBD1 (6 bases). The receptor's source is an adult with an advanced solid tumor such as melanoma, head and neck, liver or kidney cancer. CDR3 region: CAISESAGGTDTQYF. The CDR3 DNA follows: TGTGCCATCAGTGAGTCGGCAGGGGGCACAGATACGCAGTATTTT.